This TCR beta chain came from a study of radiation and T cells in renal cell carcinoma. Study summary: Nephrectomy followed 15 Gy stereotactic body radiation by 4 weeks.

TCRdb's copy holds only in-frame clones and misses some; the assay was immunoSEQ multiplex PCR. The sample holds 90,000 to 100,000 clones, 75% to 90% seen once. Turning to this clone: The antigen is unknown.

Deletions cut 6 bases from V and 0 bases from J, with 12 bases between. The CDR3 is made up of 15 amino acids. Germline V gene sequence: CDR1 SNHLY, CDR2 FYNNEI. Study findings and constraints: Top tumor clonotypes rose in blood 2 weeks post-radiation, then contracted.

Time point here: baseline pretreatment blood. The treatment here: 15 Gy SBRT to primary tumor, nephrectomy 4 weeks later. The chain has TRBV2 and TRBJ2-1; unclear D gene. This specimen consisted of blood, obtained from a patient whose treatment included radiotherapy and nephrectomy. This TCR came from a middle-aged man with renal cell carcinoma. The CDR3 region is CASRPGYSSYNEQFF. The CDR3 DNA follows: TGTGCCAGCAGGCCTGGCTATAGCTCCTACAATGAGCAGTTCTTC.